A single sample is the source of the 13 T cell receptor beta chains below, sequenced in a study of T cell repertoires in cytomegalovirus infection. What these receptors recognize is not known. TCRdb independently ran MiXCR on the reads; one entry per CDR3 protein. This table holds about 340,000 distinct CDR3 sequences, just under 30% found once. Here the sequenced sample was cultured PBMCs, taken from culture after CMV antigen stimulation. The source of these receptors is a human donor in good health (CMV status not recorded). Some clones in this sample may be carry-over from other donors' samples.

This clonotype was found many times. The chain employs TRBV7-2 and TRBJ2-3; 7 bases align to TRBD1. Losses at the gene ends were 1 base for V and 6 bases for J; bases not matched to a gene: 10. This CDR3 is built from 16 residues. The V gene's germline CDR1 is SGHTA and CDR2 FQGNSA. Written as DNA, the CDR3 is TGTGCCAGCAGCTTAGGGGCAGGGGGTCAATTGGATACGCAGTATTTT. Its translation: CASSLGAGGQLDTQYF.

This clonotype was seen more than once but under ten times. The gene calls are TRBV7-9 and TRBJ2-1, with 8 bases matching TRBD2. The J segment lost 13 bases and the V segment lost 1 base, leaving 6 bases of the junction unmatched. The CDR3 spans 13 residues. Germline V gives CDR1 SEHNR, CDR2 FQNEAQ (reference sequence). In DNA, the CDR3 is TGTGCCAGCAGCTTAGGTCGGGGGGGCTACCAGTTCTTC. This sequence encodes CASSLGRGGYQFF.

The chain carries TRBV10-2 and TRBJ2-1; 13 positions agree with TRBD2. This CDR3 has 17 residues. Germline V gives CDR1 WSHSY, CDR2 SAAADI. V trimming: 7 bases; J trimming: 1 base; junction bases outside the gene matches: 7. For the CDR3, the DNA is TGCGCCAGCATCGGACTAGCGGGGGCCCTATCCTACAATGAGCAGTTCTTC. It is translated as CASIGLAGALSYNEQFF.

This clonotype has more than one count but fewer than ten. CDR3 bases: TGTGCCAGCAGCCCAGACACCCGCGCAACTAATGAAAAACTGTTTTTT. Translating it yields CASSPDTRATNEKLFF. This chain joins TRBV5-8 and TRBJ1-4; D ambiguous. The CDR3 spans 16 residues. The germline V gene has CDR1 SGHTS and CDR2 YDEGEE. V shed 4 bases and J shed 0 bases, with 13 bases lying between them.

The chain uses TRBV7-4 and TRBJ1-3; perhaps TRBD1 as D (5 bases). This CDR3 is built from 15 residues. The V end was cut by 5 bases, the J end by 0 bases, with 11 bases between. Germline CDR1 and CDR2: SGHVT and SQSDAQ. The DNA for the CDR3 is TGTGCCAGCAGCGATCGGGACCGCTCTGGAAACACCATATATTTT. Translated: CASSDRDRSGNTIYF.

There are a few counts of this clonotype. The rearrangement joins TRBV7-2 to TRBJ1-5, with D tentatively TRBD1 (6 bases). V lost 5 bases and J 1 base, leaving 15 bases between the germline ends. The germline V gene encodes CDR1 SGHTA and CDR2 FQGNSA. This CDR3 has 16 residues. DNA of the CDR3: TGTGCCAGCAGCCCTAGTCGGGGGCAAAGCAATCAGCCCCAGCATTTT. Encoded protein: CASSPSRGQSNQPQHF.

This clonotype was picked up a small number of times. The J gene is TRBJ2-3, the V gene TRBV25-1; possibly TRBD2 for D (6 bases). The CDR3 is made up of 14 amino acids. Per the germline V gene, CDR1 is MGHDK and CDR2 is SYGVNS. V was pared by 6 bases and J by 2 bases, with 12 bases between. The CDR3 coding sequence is TGTGCCAGCAGACGGAGGGGACTCACAGATACGCAGTATTTT. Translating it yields CASRRRGLTDTQYF.

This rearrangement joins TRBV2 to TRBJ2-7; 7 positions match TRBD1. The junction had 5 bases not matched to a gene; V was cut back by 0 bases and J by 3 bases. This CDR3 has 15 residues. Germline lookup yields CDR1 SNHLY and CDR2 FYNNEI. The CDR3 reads CASSEALGTVYEQYF. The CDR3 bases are TGTGCCAGCAGTGAAGCGCTTGGGACAGTCTACGAGCAGTACTTC.

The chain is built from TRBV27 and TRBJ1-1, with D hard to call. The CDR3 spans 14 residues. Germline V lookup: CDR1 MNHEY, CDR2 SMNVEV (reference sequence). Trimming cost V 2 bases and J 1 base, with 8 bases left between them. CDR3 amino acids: CASSLREANTEAFF. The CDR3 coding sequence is TGTGCCAGCAGTTTACGTGAGGCGAACACTGAAGCTTTCTTT.

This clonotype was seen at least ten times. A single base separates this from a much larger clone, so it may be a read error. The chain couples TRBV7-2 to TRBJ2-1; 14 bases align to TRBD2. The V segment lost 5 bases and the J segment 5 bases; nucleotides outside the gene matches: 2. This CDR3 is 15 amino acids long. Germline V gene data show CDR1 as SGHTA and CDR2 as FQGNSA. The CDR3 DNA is TGTGCCAGCAGCGCGGGACTAGCGGGGGACAATGAGCAGTTCTTC. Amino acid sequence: CASSAGLAGDNEQFF.

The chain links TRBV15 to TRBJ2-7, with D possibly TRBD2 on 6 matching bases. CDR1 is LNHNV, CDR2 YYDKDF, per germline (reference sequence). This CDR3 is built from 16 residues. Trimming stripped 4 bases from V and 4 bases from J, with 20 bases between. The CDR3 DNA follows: TGTGCCACCAGCACACGACTAGGAGGAGGGCCTTACGAGCAGTACTTC. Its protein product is CATSTRLGGGPYEQYF.

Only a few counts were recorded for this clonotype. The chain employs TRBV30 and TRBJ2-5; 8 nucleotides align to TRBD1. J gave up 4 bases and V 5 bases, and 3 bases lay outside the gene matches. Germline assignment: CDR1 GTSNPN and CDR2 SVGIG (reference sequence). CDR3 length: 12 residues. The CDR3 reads CAWVRGRETQYF. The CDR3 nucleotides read TGTGCCTGGGTCAGGGGGCGAGAGACCCAGTACTTC.

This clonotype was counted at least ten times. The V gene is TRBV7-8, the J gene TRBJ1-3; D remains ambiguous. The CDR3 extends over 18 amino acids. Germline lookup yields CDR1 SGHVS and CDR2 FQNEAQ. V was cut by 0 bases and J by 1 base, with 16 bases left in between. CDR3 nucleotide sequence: TGTGCCAGCAGCTTAGCATTCGGCAGGATTCAATCTGGAAACACCATATATTTT. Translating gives CASSLAFGRIQSGNTIYF. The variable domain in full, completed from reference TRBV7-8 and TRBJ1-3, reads GAGVSQSPRYKVAKRGQDVALRCDPISGHVSLFWYQQALGQGPEFLTYFQNEAQLDKSGLPSDRFFAERPEGSVSTLKIQRTQQEDSAVYLCASSLAFGRIQSGNTIYFGEGSWLTVV.